This T cell receptor beta chain is from a study of blood T cell repertoires in COVID-19. Libraries were prepared by immunoSEQ multiplex PCR; TCRdb keeps only in-frame clonotypes and omits some of them. The sample shows fewer than 150,000 clones, 88% of them seen only once. Losses at the gene ends were 4 bases for V and 0 bases for J; bases not matched to a gene: 3. This CDR3 is 15 amino acids long. CDR1 is SGHAT and CDR2 is FQDESV in the germline V gene (reference sequence). The specimen was peripheral blood. The chain carries TRBV11-1 and TRBJ1-1, with 9 bases fitting TRBD1. This sequence was found in a woman in her seventies who had recovered from COVID-19. CDR3 sequence (DNA): TGTGCCAGCAGCTGGGGACAGGGATTGAACACTGAAGCTTTCTTT. Protein: CASSWGQGLNTEAFF.